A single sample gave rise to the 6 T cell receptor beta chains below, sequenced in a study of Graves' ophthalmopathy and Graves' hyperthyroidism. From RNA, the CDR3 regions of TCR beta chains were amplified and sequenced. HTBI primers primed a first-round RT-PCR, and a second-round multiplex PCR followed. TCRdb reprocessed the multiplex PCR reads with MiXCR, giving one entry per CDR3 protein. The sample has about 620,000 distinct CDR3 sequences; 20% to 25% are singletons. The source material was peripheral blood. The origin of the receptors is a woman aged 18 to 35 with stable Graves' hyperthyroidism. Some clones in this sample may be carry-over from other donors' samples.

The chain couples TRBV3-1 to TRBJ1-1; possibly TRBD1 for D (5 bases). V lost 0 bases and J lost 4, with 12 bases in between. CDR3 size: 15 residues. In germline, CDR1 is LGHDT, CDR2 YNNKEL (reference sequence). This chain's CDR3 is CASSQDLAQGTEAFF. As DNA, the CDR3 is TGTGCCAGCAGCCAAGATTTGGCCCAGGGCACTGAAGCTTTCTTT.

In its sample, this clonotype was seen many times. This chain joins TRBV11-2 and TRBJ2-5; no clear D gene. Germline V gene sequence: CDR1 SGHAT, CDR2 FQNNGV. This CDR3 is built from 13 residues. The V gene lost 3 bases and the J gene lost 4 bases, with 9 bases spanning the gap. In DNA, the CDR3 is TGTGCCAGCAGCTTTAGTTCCTTAGAGACCCAGTACTTC. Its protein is CASSFSSLETQYF.

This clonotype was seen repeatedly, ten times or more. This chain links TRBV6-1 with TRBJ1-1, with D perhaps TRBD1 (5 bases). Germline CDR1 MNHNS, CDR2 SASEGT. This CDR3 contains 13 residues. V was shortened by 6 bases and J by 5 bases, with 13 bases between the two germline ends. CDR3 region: CASRWDLGTEAFF. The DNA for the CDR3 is TGTGCCAGCAGGTGGGACTTAGGGACTGAAGCTTTCTTT.

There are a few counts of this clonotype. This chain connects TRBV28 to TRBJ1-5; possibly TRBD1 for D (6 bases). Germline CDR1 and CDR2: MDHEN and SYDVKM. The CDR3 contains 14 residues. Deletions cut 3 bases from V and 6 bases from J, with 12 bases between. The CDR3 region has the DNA TGTGCCAGCAGTTTCCCTCAACAGGGTCAGCCCCAGCATTTT. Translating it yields CASSFPQQGQPQHF. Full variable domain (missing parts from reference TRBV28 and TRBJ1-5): DVKVTQSSRYLVKRTGEKVFLECVQDMDHENMFWYRQDPGLGLRLIYFSYDVKMKEKGDIPEGYSVSREKKERFSLILESASTNQTSMYLCASSFPQQGQPQHFGDGTRLSIL.

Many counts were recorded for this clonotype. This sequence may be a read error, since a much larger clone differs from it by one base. This CDR3 is CASSWDGNSHLHF. DNA of the CDR3: TGTGCCAGCAGTTGGGACGGCAATTCACACCTCCACTTT. The rearrangement links TRBV12-3 or TRBV12-4 to TRBJ1-6, with a possible D match to TRBD1 (5 bases). The CDR3 totals 13 residues.

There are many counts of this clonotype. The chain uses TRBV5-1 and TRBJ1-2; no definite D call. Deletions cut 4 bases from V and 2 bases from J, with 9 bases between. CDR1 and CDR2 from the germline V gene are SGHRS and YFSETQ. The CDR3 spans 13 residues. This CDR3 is CASSLTENYGYTF. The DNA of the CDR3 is TGCGCCAGCAGCCTTACAGAAAACTATGGCTACACCTTC.